The 18 T cell receptor beta chains below all came from one sample that was sequenced in a study of molecular identifiers for immune sequencing clone quantification. TCRdb re-called the PCR reads through MiXCR, storing one row per CDR3 protein. Altogether roughly 90,000 distinct CDR3 sequences are present, roughly 19% being singletons, with the ten largest covering roughly 0.8%. What was sequenced was naive CD8+ T cells from blood, with Jurkat cell RNA spiked in. Specified subset: FACS-sorted CD8+CD4-CCR7+CD45RA+ naive T cells. These receptors were obtained from a human donor in good health. Some libraries in this study had Jurkat cell RNA spiked in.

The chain recombines TRBV4-3 with TRBJ2-1; 7 bases match TRBD2. Germline CDR1 is LGHNA and CDR2 is YSLEER. CDR3 size: 15 residues. V trimming: 0 bases; J trimming: 6 bases; junction bases outside the gene matches: 5. DNA of the CDR3: TGCGCCAGCAGCCAAGATGAGGGAGGGCCCAATGAGCAGTTCTTC. Translation gives CASSQDEGGPNEQFF.

This clonotype was observed many times. The chain links TRBV7-6 to TRBJ1-4; D ambiguous. Trimming removed 5 bases from V and 6 bases from J, with 10 bases in between. The CDR3 is 13 amino acids. Germline-derived CDR1 and CDR2 are SGHVS and FNYEAQ. The CDR3 DNA follows: TGTGCCAGCAGCCCGGAATTAGATGAAAAACTGTTTTTT. Its translation is CASSPELDEKLFF.

The V gene is TRBV4-3, the J gene TRBJ2-7; perhaps TRBD1 as D (5 bases). The V gene's germline CDR1 is LGHNA and CDR2 YSLEER. The CDR3 contains 17 residues. The V end lost 0 bases, the J end lost 5 bases, and 20 bases lay between the germline ends. In DNA, the CDR3 is TGCGCCAGCAGCCAAGATAGGGTGGATAGGGGTTCACACGAGCAGTACTTC. Translating gives CASSQDRVDRGSHEQYF.

This clonotype was detected many times. V gene TRBV7-9 combines with J gene TRBJ2-3; D uncertain. In germline, CDR1 is SEHNR, CDR2 FQNEAQ (reference sequence). V was cut by 2 bases and J by 0 bases, with 6 bases left in between. The CDR3 loop spans 14 amino acids. The CDR3 is CASSLTESTDTQYF. In DNA, the CDR3 is TGTGCCAGCAGCTTAACTGAAAGCACAGATACGCAGTATTTT.

The V and J genes are TRBV28 and TRBJ2-3; 10 nucleotides agree with TRBD2. V was clipped by 3 bases and J by 2 bases; unmatched bases: 8. Germline CDR1 and CDR2: MDHEN and SYDVKM. The CDR3 contains 17 residues. CDR3 amino acids: CASSLGPSGSLTDTQYF. The CDR3 bases are TGTGCCAGCAGTTTGGGCCCTAGCGGGAGTCTCACAGATACGCAGTATTTT.

About this clonotype: This sequence may be a read error, since a much larger clone differs from it by one base. The rearrangement joins TRBV4-3 to TRBJ1-5; the D gene is possibly TRBD1 (5 bases). Germline values: CDR1 LGHNA, CDR2 YSLEER. This CDR3 has 17 amino acids. The CDR3: CASGQVSFSEGDQPQHF. CDR3 coding DNA: TGCGCCAGCGGCCAAGTATCCTTTTCGGAAGGGGATCAGCCCCAGCATTTT.

The gene calls are TRBV7-2 and TRBJ1-1; the D is unclear. Trimming took off 1 base at V and 5 bases at J, with 11 bases between the two ends. Germline-derived CDR1 and CDR2 are SGHTA and FQGNSA. The CDR3 consists of 14 residues. CDR3 sequence: CASSLEWESTEAFF. The CDR3 bases are TGTGCCAGCAGCTTAGAGTGGGAGTCGACTGAAGCTTTCTTT.

This clonotype has at least ten counts. The chain combines TRBV20-1 with TRBJ2-2; no reliable D call. CDR3 length: 16 amino acids. From germline, CDR1 is DFQATT and CDR2 SNEGSKA (reference sequence). V shed 3 bases and J shed 1 base, with 15 bases lying between them. CDR3 coding DNA: TGCAGTGCTAGGGCCATCAAAGGCTTGAACACCGGGGAGCTGTTTTTT. Residues: CSARAIKGLNTGELFF.

Many counts were recorded for this clonotype. V is TRBV10-3 and J is TRBJ1-5; D is uncertain. The length of the CDR3 is 14 residues. V was trimmed by 10 bases and J by 0 bases, leaving 13 bases between them. From germline, CDR1 is ENHRY and CDR2 SYGVKD. CDR3 loop: CASKDGDSNQPQHF. DNA of the CDR3: TGTGCCAGCAAGGACGGGGATAGCAATCAGCCCCAGCATTTT.

Many counts were recorded for this clonotype. The chain recombines TRBV2 with TRBJ2-7; D is ambiguous. V gave up 7 bases and J gave up 1 base, with 11 bases separating them. The CDR3 has 13 residues. Germline V gives CDR1 SNHLY, CDR2 FYNNEI. The CDR3 loop is CASKGRSSYEQYF. The DNA of the CDR3 is TGTGCCAGCAAGGGCAGGTCGTCCTACGAGCAGTACTTC.

Details on this clonotype: This sequence may be a read error, since a much larger clone differs from it by one base. This rearrangement joins TRBV28 to TRBJ2-1, with D tentatively TRBD2 (5 bases). V lost 7 bases and J lost 2, with 15 bases in between. Germline lookup yields CDR1 MDHEN and CDR2 SYDVKM. The CDR3 is made up of 15 amino acids. The CDR3 loop reads CASTEDDGAYNEQFF. CDR3 nucleotides: TGTGCCAGCACCGAAGATGACGGGGCCTACAATGAGCAGTTCTTC.

Comment on this clonotype: A read error may be the cause here, since a much bigger clone is one base away. This CDR3 reads CASSSLISYEQYF. The CDR3 DNA reads as TGTGCCAGCAGCTCCCTGATAAGCTACGAGCAGTACTTC. The genes are TRBV7-9 and TRBJ2-7, with D hard to call. Germline V gives CDR1 SEHNR, CDR2 FQNEAQ (reference sequence). The CDR3 is 13 residues long. Trimming took 4 bases from V and 3 from J, leaving 10 bases between them.

There are many counts of this clonotype. The chain links TRBV4-3 to TRBJ2-1; D gene unclear. Germline CDR1 and CDR2: LGHNA and YSLEER. The CDR3 totals 15 residues. V was shortened by 0 bases and J by 8 bases, with 14 bases between the two germline ends. The CDR3 sequence: CASSQDMGTNYEQFF. CDR3 in DNA: TGCGCCAGCAGCCAAGATATGGGAACAAACTATGAGCAGTTCTTC.

This clonotype has at least ten counts. The genes are TRBV4-3 and TRBJ2-7; 8 bases align to TRBD2. The V gene's germline CDR1 is LGHNA and CDR2 YSLEER. Losses at the gene ends were 4 bases for V and 7 bases for J; bases not matched to a gene: 9. The length of the CDR3 is 14 residues. CDR3 nucleotide sequence: TGCGCCAGCAGCCCCCTCGGGGGGGTTCAGGAGCAGTACTTC. Translated: CASSPLGGVQEQYF.

In this sample, this clonotype turned up many times. V usage is TRBV15 and J usage is TRBJ2-5, with 14 bases aligning to TRBD2. V gave up 5 bases and J gave up 4 bases; unmatched junction bases: 6. The CDR3 is 16 amino acids. CDR1 is LNHNV, CDR2 YYDKDF, per germline (reference sequence). Written as DNA, the CDR3 is TGTGCCACCAGCCACGGACTAGCGGGGGGTTTAGAGACCCAGTACTTC. Its translation is CATSHGLAGGLETQYF.

In this sample, this clonotype turned up many times. The V call is TRBV27, the J call TRBJ2-3, with D possibly being TRBD1 or TRBD2 (6 bases each). CDR3 length: 15 residues. Germline V gene sequence: CDR1 MNHEY, CDR2 SMNVEV (reference sequence). The germline V and J ends were trimmed by 5 bases and 5 bases, with 17 bases remaining between them. CDR3 sequence reads: CASSLVGGIGDTQYF. CDR3 nucleotides: TGTGCCAGCAGTCTCGTAGGGGGGATCGGAGATACGCAGTATTTT.

The chain has TRBV14 and TRBJ2-1, with D uncertain. Germline values: CDR1 SGHDN, CDR2 FVKESK. Deletions cut 0 bases from V and 0 bases from J, with 9 bases between. The CDR3 is 16 amino acids. CDR3 region: CASSQDSGISYNEQFF. CDR3 coding DNA: TGTGCCAGCAGCCAAGATTCAGGAATCTCCTACAATGAGCAGTTCTTC.

This clonotype was observed at least ten times. The chain links TRBV4-1 to TRBJ2-7; 8 bases agree with TRBD2. The CDR3 loop spans 15 amino acids. Germline loops: CDR1 MGHRA, CDR2 YSYEKL. The V gene end was trimmed by 1 base and the J gene end by 4 bases; junction bases not matched to a gene: 6. The CDR3 nucleotides read TGCGCCAGCAGCCAAGCGGGAGGGCCCTCTTACGAGCAGTACTTC. It codes for CASSQAGGPSYEQYF.